Presented here are 20 T cell receptor beta chains from one specimen sequenced in a study of blood T cell repertoires in COVID-19. Measured with immunoSEQ multiplex PCR; TCRdb has only the in-frame clones, and not every one. Among tens of thousands of clones listed, 90% were seen once. Material for sequencing was peripheral blood. These receptors came from an elderly man with acute or convalescent COVID-19.

The chain is built from TRBV28 and TRBJ2-4; D is unresolved. Germline CDR1 is MDHEN and CDR2 is SYDVKM. The length of the CDR3 is 14 residues. V was shortened by 8 bases and J by 0 bases, with 11 bases between the two germline ends. The CDR3 protein is CASGDTLAKNIQYF. In nucleotides, the CDR3 is TGTGCCAGCGGCGACACACTAGCCAAAAACATTCAGTACTTC.

The CDR3 DNA follows: TGTGCCAGCAGTTCTGTCGGGGTTTTGGAGACCCAGTACTTC. Its protein product is CASSSVGVLETQYF. The chain links TRBV27 to TRBJ2-5; perhaps TRBD2 as D (5 bases). The ends were cut back, 4 bases at V and 5 bases at J, with 14 bases in the middle. The CDR3 is 14 residues long. Per the germline V gene, CDR1 is MNHEY and CDR2 is SMNVEV (reference sequence).

This sequence joins TRBV11-2 and TRBJ1-1, with a possible D match to TRBD1 (6 bases). The germline V and J ends were trimmed by 3 bases and 4 bases, with 12 bases remaining between them. The CDR3 sequence is 14 residues long. Per the germline V gene, CDR1 is SGHAT and CDR2 is FQNNGV. Written as DNA, the CDR3 is TGTGCCAGCAGCTTTGGACAGAGCCTCACTGAAGCTTTCTTT. Translating gives CASSFGQSLTEAFF.

J is TRBJ2-1 and V is TRBV20-1; no definite D call. The CDR3 consists of 11 residues. V lost 4 bases and J 6 bases, leaving 7 bases between the germline ends. Germline V gene sequence: CDR1 DFQATT, CDR2 SNEGSKA (reference sequence). CDR3 in DNA: TGCAGTGCTACCCGGGTCAATGAGCAGTTCTTC. Amino acids: CSATRVNEQFF.

This clone is a singleton in its sample. The chain is built from TRBV19 and TRBJ1-1, with TRBD1 as a possible D gene (5 bases). The CDR3 spans 17 residues. CDR1 LNHDA and CDR2 SQIVND come from the germline V gene (reference sequence). V was pared by 7 bases and J by 0 bases, with 21 bases between. CDR3 sequence reads: CASTHPSLDRLNTEAFF. The CDR3 bases are TGTGCCAGTACCCATCCCTCTTTAGACAGACTGAACACTGAAGCTTTCTTT.

The genes are TRBV5-6 and TRBJ2-5; TRBD1 is a possible D gene (6 bases). In germline, CDR1 is SGHDT, CDR2 YYEEEE. The V end lost 4 bases, the J end lost 5 bases, and 24 bases lay between the germline ends. The CDR3 runs 17 residues. The CDR3 spells CASSPLARGLGGETQYF. Here the CDR3 DNA reads TGTGCCAGCAGCCCCTTAGCCAGGGGCCTAGGTGGGGAGACCCAGTACTTC. Combining the CDR3 with reference TRBV5-6 and TRBJ2-5 gives the whole variable domain DAGVTQSPTHLIKTRGQQVTLRCSPKSGHDTVSWYQQALGQGPQFIFQYYEEEERQRGNFPDRFSGHQFPNYSSELNVNALLLGDSALYLCASSPLARGLGGETQYFGPGTRLLVL.

V gene TRBV15 combines with J gene TRBJ1-3; 7 bases fit TRBD1. Germline CDR1 reads LNHNV; CDR2 reads YYDKDF (reference sequence). J lost 4 bases, V lost 1 base, and 4 bases had no gene match. The CDR3 extends over 15 amino acids. As DNA, the CDR3 is TGTGCCACCAGCAGAGGTATAGGGGGCGGAAACACCATATATTTT. This sequence encodes CATSRGIGGGNTIYF.

The V gene is TRBV24-1, the J gene TRBJ2-1; 8 nucleotides line up with TRBD1. Per the germline V gene, CDR1 is KGHDR and CDR2 is SFDVKD. The CDR3 covers 13 residues. With 7 bases clipped from V and 6 bases from J, the junction kept 4 bases outside the gene matches. The CDR3 spells CATRGTGVNEQFF. The CDR3 DNA sequence: TGTGCCACCAGGGGGACAGGAGTCAATGAGCAGTTCTTC.

The chain recombines TRBV5-5 with TRBJ1-5, with TRBD1 matching 9 bases. The V and J ends lost 2 bases and 8 bases, in that order; junction bases with no gene match: 11. Germline loops: CDR1 SGHKS, CDR2 YYEKEE (reference sequence). CDR3 length equals 16 residues. CDR3 region: CASSFRDRAPGEPQHF. CDR3 nucleotide sequence: TGTGCCAGCAGCTTCCGGGACAGGGCCCCTGGGGAGCCCCAGCATTTT.

The gene calls are TRBV18 and TRBJ1-1; 8 bases match TRBD1. V was clipped by 3 bases and J by 8 bases; unmatched bases: 5. CDR1 and CDR2 from the germline V gene are KGHSH and LQKENI. The CDR3 has 13 amino acids. The CDR3 coding sequence is TGTGCCAGCTCACCCCTGGACAGGGAAGAAGCTTTCTTT. Its protein product is CASSPLDREEAFF.

The chain has TRBV6-6 and TRBJ2-2, with no clear D. This CDR3 comprises 14 residues. The V end lost 4 bases, the J end lost 1 base, and 7 bases lay between the germline ends. CDR1 MNHNY and CDR2 SVGAGI come from the germline V gene (reference sequence). Here the CDR3 reads CASSFQMNTGELFF. Written as DNA, the CDR3 is TGTGCCAGCAGTTTCCAGATGAACACCGGGGAGCTGTTTTTT.

This chain uses TRBV5-4 with TRBJ2-3, with TRBD1 matching over 9 bases. This CDR3 is built from 16 residues. The germline gives CDR1 SGHNT, CDR2 YYREEE (reference sequence). Trimming removed 0 bases from V and 3 bases from J; junction bases left unmatched: 5. This chain's CDR3 is CASSLGQGGRTDTQYF. For the CDR3, the DNA is TGTGCCAGCAGCTTGGGACAGGGGGGCCGAACAGATACGCAGTATTTT.

The rearrangement uses TRBV14 and TRBJ1-4; tentative D call: TRBD1 (5 bases). Trimming removed 1 base at V and 0 bases at J, with 21 bases between. Looked up from germline, CDR1 is SGHDN and CDR2 is FVKESK. The CDR3 totals 20 residues. The CDR3, as DNA: TGTGCCAGCAGCCAAGTATGGACACCTGGGGAAATTGCAACTAATGAAAAACTGTTTTTT. Residues: CASSQVWTPGEIATNEKLFF.

The CDR3 DNA is TGTGCCAGCAGCGTAGTGGGCGGGGGCTCGACCACCGGGGAGCTGTTTTTT. Its translation: CASSVVGGGSTTGELFF. The gene calls are TRBV9 and TRBJ2-2, with D maybe TRBD2 (7 bases). Germline V gene sequence: CDR1 SGDLS, CDR2 YYNGEE. V was trimmed by 0 bases and J by 4 bases, leaving 16 bases between them. The CDR3 covers 17 residues.

This chain's CDR3 is CASSLSRRGQETQYF. The CDR3 DNA sequence: TGTGCCAGCAGTTTAAGTCGGCGGGGGCAAGAGACCCAGTACTTC. The chain combines TRBV27 with TRBJ2-5; 7 bases line up with TRBD2. With 2 bases clipped from V and 2 bases from J, the junction kept 5 bases outside the gene matches. Germline loops: CDR1 MNHEY, CDR2 SMNVEV (reference sequence). The CDR3 spans 15 residues.

The rearrangement links TRBV30 to TRBJ1-2, with D unclear. Trimming took 2 bases from V and 0 from J, leaving 7 bases between them. CDR1 is GTSNPN, CDR2 SVGIG, per germline (reference sequence). The CDR3 runs 13 residues. This CDR3 reads CAWSPGSNYGYTF. CDR3 bases: TGTGCCTGGAGTCCTGGCTCTAACTATGGCTACACCTTC. The variable domain in full, completed from reference TRBV30 and TRBJ1-2, reads SQTIHQWPATLVQPVGSPLSLECTVEGTSNPNLYWYRQAAGRGLQLLFYSVGIGQISSEVPQNLSASRPQDRQFILSSKKLLLSDSGFYLCAWSPGSNYGYTFGSGTRLTVV.

The chain carries TRBV5-1 and TRBJ2-1; 12 bases match TRBD1. The CDR3 consists of 15 residues. The germline V gene encodes CDR1 SGHRS and CDR2 YFSETQ. V lost 0 bases and J lost 9; bases outside the gene matches: 4. CDR3 in DNA: TGCGCCAGCAGCTTGGAGGGACAGGGGGCCGTTGAGCAGTTCTTC. Translation: CASSLEGQGAVEQFF.

The gene calls are TRBV2 and TRBJ2-3, with D unclear. V lost 4 bases and J 3 bases, leaving 11 bases between the germline ends. Germline V gene data show CDR1 as SNHLY and CDR2 as FYNNEI. CDR3 length: 14 amino acids. The CDR3 sequence: CASSGRPGTDTQYF. CDR3 coding DNA: TGTGCCAGCAGTGGGCGACCAGGTACAGATACGCAGTATTTT.

The rearrangement joins TRBV4-2 to TRBJ2-5; possible D gene TRBD2, 6 bases. Trimming took off 4 bases at V and 5 bases at J, with 14 bases between the two ends. Germline V CDR1 and CDR2: LGHNA, YNFKEQ. CDR3 length: 14 amino acids. Here the CDR3 DNA reads TGTGCCAGCAGCCGTACTCGGGGGATGGAGACCCAGTACTTC. Translating gives CASSRTRGMETQYF.

This chain's CDR3 is CASSQGHSNQPQHF. The CDR3 region has the DNA TGTGCCAGCAGCCAGGGGCATAGCAATCAGCCCCAGCATTTT. The rearrangement uses TRBV28 and TRBJ1-5; D is perhaps TRBD1 (6 bases). Germline lookup yields CDR1 MDHEN and CDR2 SYDVKM. CDR3 size: 14 residues. Trimming pared 6 bases from V and 0 bases from J, leaving 9 bases between.